The rows below give T cell receptor beta chains drawn from one sample of a study of blood T cell repertoires in COVID-19. TCRdb keeps only in-frame clones here, not all; method: immunoSEQ multiplex PCR. The sample has about 150,000 clones, around four fifths seen once; the top ten hold under 2.5%. Sequenced input: peripheral blood. The receptor source for this set is an older man with acute or convalescent COVID-19. Each CDR3 is given with its conserved first and last residue. A D gene is named only where the DNA matches it firmly. Only some rows state a clone size, as once, few, many or a class for expanded clones.

- | TRBJ2-5 | - | 12 | TRBV5-5 | CASSLPGETQYF | TGTGCCAGCAGCCTGCCGGGGGAGACCCAGTACTTC
- | TRBJ2-2 | - | 15 | TRBV5-1 | CASSYPTGNTGELFF | TGCGCCAGCAGCTACCCTACAGGGAACACCGGGGAGCTGTTTTTT
- | TRBJ1-3 | - | 16 | TRBV7-8 | CASSMMTPSSGNTIYF | TGTGCCAGCAGTATGATGACACCGAGCTCTGGAAACACCATATATTTT
TRBD1 | TRBJ2-7 | once | 13 | TRBV10-1 | CASSRDRAHEQYF | TGCGCCAGCAGTCGGGACAGGGCACACGAGCAGTACTTC
TRBD2 | TRBJ2-7 | - | 15 | TRBV3-1/TRBV3-2 | CASSQGSGSTYEQYF | TGTGCCAGCAGCCAAGGGAGCGGGAGTACGTACGAGCAGTACTTC
TRBD2 | TRBJ2-1 | - | 18 | TRBV7-3 | CASSLNPSGRVSYNEQFF | TGTGCCAGCAGCTTAAATCCTAGCGGGAGGGTCTCCTACAATGAGCAGTTCTTC
TRBD2 | TRBJ2-5 | - | 13 | TRBV28 | CASSWEAGRAQYF | TGTGCCAGCAGCTGGGAAGCGGGGCGGGCCCAGTACTTC
- | TRBJ2-4 | - | 13 | TRBV11-2 | CASSPGLVNIQYF | TGTGCCAGCAGCCCAGGTCTCGTAAACATTCAGTACTTC
- | TRBJ2-5 | - | 16 | TRBV11-2 | CASSLETLAGRETQYF | TGTGCCAGCAGCTTAGAGACCCTGGCAGGGAGGGAGACCCAGTACTTC
TRBD2 | TRBJ2-1 | - | 19 | TRBV28 | CASRPRLAGGHLSYNEQFF | TGTGCCAGCAGGCCGCGACTAGCGGGAGGGCACCTTTCCTACAATGAGCAGTTCTTC
- | TRBJ2-7 | - | 14 | TRBV1 | CTSSQENYFYEQYF | TGCACCAGCAGCCAAGAGAACTACTTCTACGAGCAGTACTTC
TRBD1 | TRBJ1-1 | - | 15 | TRBV10-1 | CASRTGQGLNTEAFF | TGCGCCAGCCGAACCGGACAGGGTCTGAACACTGAAGCTTTCTTT
- | TRBJ1-6 | - | 15 | TRBV7-3 | CASSSQTGGNSPLHF | TGTGCCAGCAGCTCTCAAACCGGAGGCAATTCACCCCTCCACTTT
TRBD1 | TRBJ2-1 | few | 15 | TRBV5-6 | CASSLRGQGAGEQFF | TGTGCCAGCAGCTTGAGAGGCCAGGGGGCAGGTGAGCAGTTCTTC
- | TRBJ2-1 | - | 16 | TRBV28 | CASSTREVMAYNEQFF | TGTGCCAGCAGTACCCGTGAGGTGATGGCCTACAATGAGCAGTTCTTC
- | TRBJ2-5 | few | 12 | TRBV24-1 | CATQGLGETQYF | TGTGCCACCCAGGGCCTGGGAGAGACCCAGTACTTC
- | TRBJ2-5 | - | 12 | TRBV11-2 | CASSLVLETQYF | TGTGCCAGCAGCTTAGTCTTGGAGACCCAGTACTTC
- | TRBJ2-7 | - | 15 | TRBV5-1 | CASSSQGPPAGEQYF | TGCGCCAGCAGCTCGCAGGGACCACCCGCGGGAGAGCAGTACTTC
TRBD1 | TRBJ1-2 | - | 12 | TRBV29-1 | CSDVSTGKGYTF | TGCAGCGACGTATCGACAGGGAAAGGCTACACCTTC
TRBD1 | TRBJ2-5 | - | 15 | TRBV28 | CASNIPQGGRETQYF | TGTGCCAGCAATATACCCCAAGGGGGCCGGGAGACCCAGTACTTC
TRBD2 | TRBJ2-3 | - | 17 | TRBV23-1 | CASSPGLAGVLTDTQYF | TGCGCCAGCAGTCCAGGACTAGCGGGAGTACTTACAGATACGCAGTATTTT
TRBD1 | TRBJ1-5 | once | 13 | TRBV6-6 | CASSGTGVQPQHF | TGTGCCAGCAGTGGGACAGGGGTTCAGCCCCAGCATTTT
- | TRBJ1-6 | - | 13 | TRBV12-3/TRBV12-4 | CASRSYRDSPLHF | TGTGCCAGCAGGTCCTACAGGGACTCACCCCTCCACTTT
- | TRBJ1-1 | few | 15 | TRBV21-1 | CASTQSQGRDTEAFF | TGTGCCAGCACCCAAAGTCAGGGGAGGGACACTGAAGCTTTCTTT
TRBD2 | TRBJ2-5 | - | 16 | TRBV14 | CASSQVSGRASETQYF | TGTGCCAGCAGCCAAGTGAGCGGGAGGGCCTCGGAGACCCAGTACTTC
- | TRBJ2-1 | - | 12 | TRBV30 | CAWSPGFREQFF | TGTGCCTGGAGCCCAGGGTTTCGGGAGCAGTTCTTC
- | TRBJ2-7 | - | 14 | TRBV7-2 | CASSAVQESYEQYF | TGTGCCAGCAGCGCCGTCCAGGAATCCTACGAGCAGTACTTC
- | TRBJ2-3 | - | 13 | TRBV13 | CASSPPGADTQYF | TGTGCCAGCAGCCCCCCCGGTGCAGATACGCAGTATTTT
- | TRBJ1-6 | - | 15 | TRBV6-5 | CASSHRGSYNSPLHF | TGTGCCAGCAGCCATAGGGGGTCCTATAATTCACCCCTCCACTTT
TRBD1 | TRBJ1-2 | - | 15 | TRBV7-2 | CASSLDGWTGYGYTF | TGTGCCAGCAGCTTAGACGGGTGGACAGGATATGGCTACACCTTC
- | TRBJ2-5 | few | 13 | TRBV4-1 | CASSLQGVETQYF | TGCGCCAGCAGCCTACAGGGCGTAGAGACCCAGTACTTC
- | TRBJ1-2 | - | 16 | TRBV24-1 | CATSNGGAGGNYGYTF | TGTGCCACCAGTAATGGGGGGGCAGGTGGTAACTATGGCTACACCTTC
TRBD1 | TRBJ2-7 | - | 14 | TRBV6-5 | CASRNRDREHEQYF | TGTGCCAGCAGAAACCGGGACAGGGAACACGAGCAGTACTTC
- | TRBJ2-5 | - | 16 | TRBV11-2 | CASSSLEPTPKETQYF | TGTGCCAGCAGCTCCCTCGAGCCGACACCTAAAGAGACCCAGTACTTC
- | TRBJ2-7 | - | 13 | TRBV3-1/TRBV3-2 | CASSQSQGGEQYF | TGTGCCAGCAGCCAATCACAGGGAGGGGAGCAGTACTTC
TRBD2 | TRBJ2-5 | once | 15 | TRBV28 | CASRWSSGGQETQYF | TGTGCCAGCAGGTGGTCTAGCGGGGGGCAAGAGACCCAGTACTTC
TRBD1 | TRBJ2-1 | - | 12 | TRBV29-1 | CSGDREANEQFF | TGCAGCGGGGACAGGGAGGCTAATGAGCAGTTCTTC
- | TRBJ1-3 | - | 15 | TRBV19 | CASSTIGGGGNTIYF | TGTGCCAGTAGTACCATCGGAGGAGGTGGAAACACCATATATTTT
TRBD1 | TRBJ2-7 | - | 14 | TRBV28 | CASSLSGGRYEQYF | TGTGCCAGCAGTTTATCAGGGGGCAGGTACGAGCAGTACTTC
TRBD2 | TRBJ2-5 | - | 13 | TRBV28 | CAICKTSAETQYF | TGTGCCATATGTAAGACTAGCGCGGAGACCCAGTACTTC
TRBD1 | TRBJ1-2 | - | 15 | TRBV29-1 | CSVSGQLGPYYGYTF | TGCAGCGTCTCGGGACAGTTGGGGCCTTATTATGGCTACACCTTC
TRBD1 | TRBJ1-5 | - | 15 | TRBV19 | CASSQGQGWDQPQHF | TGTGCCAGTAGCCAAGGACAGGGTTGGGATCAGCCCCAGCATTTT